This TCR beta chain comes out of a study of T cells in Graves' hyperthyroidism and ophthalmopathy. Germline V gene sequence: CDR1 SGHTS, CDR2 YDEGEE. Trimming at V came to 3 bases and at J to 9 bases, leaving 7 bases not matched to a gene. This CDR3 spans 14 amino acids. This clonotype was seen at least ten times. RNA transcripts served as the template for amplifying TCR beta CDR3 regions. An initial round of RT-PCR targeting the TCR CDR3 relied on the HTBI primer set. Each CDR3 protein is one row after TCRdb ran MiXCR on the multiplex PCR reads. The data hold roughly 720,000 distinct CDR3 sequences, with roughly 17% observed a single time.

V usage is TRBV5-8 and J usage is TRBJ2-1, with 9 bases lining up with TRBD1. This TCR came from a man over 45 with Graves' hyperthyroidism. The specimen sequenced was blood. The CDR3: CASSSGTGLREQFF. The CDR3 DNA is TGTGCCAGCAGCTCCGGGACAGGGTTGCGTGAGCAGTTCTTC.